These T cell receptor beta chains were read from a single sample in a study of cytomegalovirus exposure and HLA in healthy donors. Sequenced by immunoSEQ multiplex PCR; TCRdb stores in-frame clones only, minus some. The table includes roughly 240,000 clones, 82% detected once. Sequences were obtained from PBMCs. The receptors were sampled from a woman aged 35 to 49 in good health and CMV-seropositive. Both conserved end residues are part of each CDR3. The D gene is left open where the match is weak. Size is omitted from some rows. Given values are once, few, many or a class for expanded clones.

>-|16|TRBD2|TRBJ2-1|TRBV7-8
TGTGCCAGCAGCCCTCGGAGCGGGGGGGCCAGAGATGAGCAGTTCTTC
CASSPRSGGARDEQFF
>-|12|-|TRBJ1-1|TRBV13
TGTGCCAGCAGCGCAACCCCGGGTGAAGCTTTCTTT
CASSATPGEAFF
>-|15|-|TRBJ2-3|TRBV10-1
TGCGCCAGCAGTGCAAACAGGGCTATCACAGATACGCAGTATTTT
CASSANRAITDTQYF
>-|11|-|TRBJ1-1|TRBV30
TGTGCCTGGGGCCTGGACACTGAAGCTTTCTTT
CAWGLDTEAFF
>-|17|-|TRBJ2-2|TRBV23-1
TGCGCCAGCAGTCAATCGAGGGTGCGGGCTGCGACCGGGGAGCTGTTTTTT
CASSQSRVRAATGELFF
>-|16|TRBD1|TRBJ2-1|TRBV11-3
TGTGCCAGCAGCTTAGTTGACAGGGGGCCCTACAATGAGCAGTTCTTC
CASSLVDRGPYNEQFF
>-|14|-|TRBJ1-1|TRBV2
TGTGCCAGCACCAGGGAGGGGGATTACACTGAAGCTTTCTTT
CASTREGDYTEAFF
>-|14|TRBD2|TRBJ2-1|TRBV27
TGTGCCAGCAGTTATCCGGGACTAGGCAATGAGCAGTTCTTC
CASSYPGLGNEQFF
>-|15|-|TRBJ2-1|TRBV11-1
TGTGCCAGCAGCCCAAGGGATCGGGGATGGGATGAGCAGTTCTTC
CASSPRDRGWDEQFF
>-|15|-|TRBJ1-1|TRBV5-1
TGCGCCAGCAGCCCCGGCGGGGTGGTTAACACTGAAGCTTTCTTT
CASSPGGVVNTEAFF
>few|15|-|TRBJ1-1|TRBV6-5
TGTGCCAGCAGCCGGGGTCCGGCCCGGAACACTGAAGCTTTCTTT
CASSRGPARNTEAFF
>-|17|-|TRBJ2-3|TRBV9
TGTGCCAGCGGTCCCCTTAAAACACGGACTGAATCAGATACGCAGTATTTT
CASGPLKTRTESDTQYF
>-|17|TRBD1|TRBJ2-1|TRBV29-1
TGCAGCGCTCCTGACAGGGTGGCGGACCTCTCCTACAATGAGCAGTTCTTC
CSAPDRVADLSYNEQFF
>-|15|-|TRBJ1-5|TRBV29-1
TGCAGCGTCGCCGCAGGGGACGATGGCAATCAGCCCCAGCATTTT
CSVAAGDDGNQPQHF
>-|13|-|TRBJ2-5|TRBV29-1
TGCAGCGTCCTACCCGGACACCAAGAGGCCCAGTACTTC
CSVLPGHQEAQYF
>-|16|TRBD2|TRBJ2-6|TRBV6-5
TGTGCCAGCAGTTACGGCGGGGGATCCGGGGCCAACGTCCTGACTTTC
CASSYGGGSGANVLTF